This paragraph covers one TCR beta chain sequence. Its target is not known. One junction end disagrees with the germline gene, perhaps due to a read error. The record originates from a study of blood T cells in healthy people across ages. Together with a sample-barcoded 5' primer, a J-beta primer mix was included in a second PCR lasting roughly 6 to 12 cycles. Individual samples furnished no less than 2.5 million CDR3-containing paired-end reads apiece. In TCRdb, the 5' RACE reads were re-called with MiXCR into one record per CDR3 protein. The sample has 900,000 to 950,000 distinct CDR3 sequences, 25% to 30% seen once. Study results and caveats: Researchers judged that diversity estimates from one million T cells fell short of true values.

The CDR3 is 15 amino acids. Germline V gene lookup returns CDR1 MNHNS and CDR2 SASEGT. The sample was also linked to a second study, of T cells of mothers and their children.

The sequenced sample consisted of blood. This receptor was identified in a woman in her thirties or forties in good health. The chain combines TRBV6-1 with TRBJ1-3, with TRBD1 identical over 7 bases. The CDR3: CASSLYRGAGNTIYF. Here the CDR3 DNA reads TGTGCCAGCAGTTTATACAGGGGAGCCGGAAATACCATATATTTT.